Shown below are 10 T cell receptor beta chains from a single sample sequenced in a study of identical twins. Using its own MiXCR run on the 5' RACE reads, TCRdb lists one record per CDR3 protein. The repertoire includes 300,000 to 400,000 distinct CDR3 sequences, 10% to 15% of them detected once, and around 6.9% sits in the top ten. These data were also filed under a second study, of yellow fever vaccine responses in identical twins.

The sample was CD8+ T cells sorted from blood. The receptors stem from a woman between 18 and 29 years old in good health.

There are a few counts of this clonotype. The chain employs TRBV20-1 and TRBJ2-7; 10 bases fit TRBD1. Germline CDR1 reads DFQATT; CDR2 reads SNEGSKA (reference sequence). V shed 5 bases and J 6 bases; nucleotides not matched to a gene: 4. This CDR3 has 12 amino acids. CDR3 region: CSASRTGGEQYF. CDR3 nucleotides: TGCAGTGCTTCACGGACAGGGGGCGAGCAGTACTTC.

The chain couples TRBV6-5 to TRBJ2-5, with D perhaps matching TRBD1 (6 bases). Germline CDR1 MNHEY, CDR2 SVGAGI. The V gene lost 2 bases and the J gene lost 5 bases, with 24 bases spanning the gap. This CDR3 is built from 18 residues. The CDR3 protein is CASSYRDKGWHDSETQYF. CDR3 coding DNA: TGTGCCAGCAGTTACCGGGACAAAGGGTGGCACGATAGCGAGACCCAGTACTTC.

This clonotype has a handful of counts. The CDR3 sequence: CASSLAFHGRNTEAFF. CDR3 sequence (DNA): TGTGCCAGCAGCTTGGCGTTTCACGGGAGGAACACTGAAGCTTTCTTT. J is TRBJ1-1 and V is TRBV5-6; D is ambiguous. Deletions cut 0 bases from V and 1 base from J, with 13 bases between. CDR1 is SGHDT and CDR2 is YYEEEE in the germline V gene. The CDR3 is 16 amino acids.

The chain uses TRBV6-5 and TRBJ2-7; unclear D gene. Germline CDR1 and CDR2: MNHEY and SVGAGI. V was shortened by 0 bases and J by 3 bases, with 12 bases between the two germline ends. This CDR3 is 15 amino acids long. The CDR3: CASSYSKASYYEQYF. In DNA form, the CDR3 reads TGTGCCAGCAGTTACTCGAAGGCGTCCTACTACGAGCAGTACTTC.

The J gene is TRBJ2-1, the V gene TRBV7-8; D remains ambiguous. CDR1 is SGHVS and CDR2 is FQNEAQ in the germline V gene. The CDR3 is 13 residues long. V dropped 5 bases and J dropped 4 bases, with 9 bases sitting between them. The CDR3 bases are TGTGCCAGCAGCCCCCCCCTTTACAATGAGCAGTTCTTC. It yields the protein CASSPPLYNEQFF.

The rearrangement uses TRBV28 and TRBJ2-5, with D tentatively TRBD1 or TRBD2 (5 bases each). Germline CDR1 is MDHEN and CDR2 is SYDVKM. The germline V and J ends were trimmed by 3 bases and 5 bases, with 19 bases remaining between them. This CDR3 has 16 amino acids. The CDR3 coding sequence is TGTGCCAGCAGTTTCGAAAGGGACCCGGTTACCGAGACCCAGTACTTC. It yields the protein CASSFERDPVTETQYF.

The rearrangement joins TRBV2 to TRBJ2-1; 8 bases are a match to TRBD2. The ends lost 3 bases at V and 5 bases at J; junction bases unmatched: 6. Germline V gene lookup returns CDR1 SNHLY and CDR2 FYNNEI. The CDR3 totals 15 residues. The CDR3, as DNA: TGTGCCAGCAGTGAGATCGGTAGCGGGAACAATGAGCAGTTCTTC. This sequence encodes CASSEIGSGNNEQFF.

The chain couples TRBV13 to TRBJ2-5; D may be TRBD2 (5 bases). The CDR3 length is 14 residues. The V end lost 2 bases, the J end lost 4 bases, and 11 bases lay between the germline ends. Germline-derived CDR1 and CDR2 are PRHDT and FYEKMQ (reference sequence). As DNA, the CDR3 is TGTGCCAGCAGCTTATCAGGAGGTCCAGAGACCCAGTACTTC. Encoded protein: CASSLSGGPETQYF. Based on the CDR3 plus reference TRBV13 and TRBJ2-5, the full variable domain is AAGVIQSPRHLIKEKRETATLKCYPIPRHDTVYWYQQGPGQDPQFLISFYEKMQSDKGSIPDRFSAQQFSDYHSELNMSSLELGDSALYFCASSLSGGPETQYFGPGTRLLVL.

This clonotype was counted a few times. The rearrangement joins TRBV6-1 to TRBJ1-6; D is unresolved. Germline V gene sequence: CDR1 MNHNS, CDR2 SASEGT. The CDR3 length is 13 residues. Trimming stripped 3 bases from V and 10 bases from J, with 10 bases between. This chain's CDR3 is CASSDGDGSPLHF. The CDR3, as DNA: TGTGCCAGCAGTGACGGGGATGGCTCACCCCTCCACTTT.

This clonotype was counted only a few times. The CDR3 nucleotides read TGTGCCAGCAGCTTGGAGGGAGGGCACAATGAGCAGTTCTTC. It specifies CASSLEGGHNEQFF. This sequence joins TRBV7-9 and TRBJ2-1; 7 bases agree with TRBD2. Germline CDR1 is SEHNR and CDR2 is FQNEAQ (reference sequence). The trim removed 3 bases at V and 5 bases at J, leaving 4 bases unmatched. CDR3 length: 14 residues.